The 23 T cell receptor beta chains below were found in one sample sequenced in a study of T cells after yellow fever vaccination (dated 2019 in TCRdb). The library relied on 5' RACE. The data were produced on an Illumina HiSeq 2500. Using fastp trimming at Q25 and MiXCR clonotype assembly, TCRdb reanalyzed the public sequencing data and kept in-frame beta chains. A single entry per CDR3 protein holds the most common genes and DNA from its merged rows. For this sample there are under 700,000 distinct CDR3 sequences; roughly a sixth appear just once. The ten biggest clones cover approximately 15% of the sample. The treatment or condition label for this specimen denotes: live attenuated yellow fever vaccine strain. This material consisted of PBMCs, taken less than 6 days after the first yellow fever vaccination. The receptor source for this set is a man younger than 35 who received the YFV17D yellow fever vaccine.

A few counts support this clonotype. The rearrangement uses TRBV4-3 and TRBJ1-2; 8 bases agree with TRBD1. CDR1 and CDR2 from the germline V gene are LGHNA and YSLEER. The trim removed 1 base at V and 4 bases at J, leaving 2 bases unmatched. The CDR3 has 14 residues. The DNA of the CDR3 is TGCGCCAGCAGCCAAGGGACAGGGCCCTATGGCTACACCTTC. It specifies CASSQGTGPYGYTF.

This chain connects TRBV7-2 to TRBJ2-2; possibly TRBD1 for D (6 bases). From germline, CDR1 is SGHTA and CDR2 FQGNSA. Deletions cut 5 bases from V and 3 bases from J, with 16 bases between. The CDR3 runs 16 residues. The CDR3, as DNA: TGTGCCAGCAGCCCCGCGGCCAGGGGAGACACCGGGGAGCTGTTTTTT. It codes for CASSPAARGDTGELFF.

V is TRBV30 and J is TRBJ2-3, with D perhaps TRBD1 or TRBD2 (6 bases each). V lost 5 bases to trimming and J lost 1 base, with 13 bases between them. The germline V gene encodes CDR1 GTSNPN and CDR2 SVGIG (reference sequence). CDR3 size: 14 residues. The CDR3 DNA sequence: TGTGCCTGGGTTGAGGGGGGAGGCACAGATACGCAGTATTTT. This gives the protein CAWVEGGGTDTQYF. The whole variable domain, remainder taken from reference TRBV30 and TRBJ2-3, is SQTIHQWPATLVQPVGSPLSLECTVEGTSNPNLYWYRQAAGRGLQLLFYSVGIGQISSEVPQNLSASRPQDRQFILSSKKLLLSDSGFYLCAWVEGGGTDTQYFGPGTRLTVL.

The genes are TRBV6-1 and TRBJ1-1; the D is unclear. CDR3 length equals 14 residues. Per the germline V gene, CDR1 is MNHNS and CDR2 is SASEGT. The germline V and J ends were trimmed by 6 bases and 3 bases, with 14 bases remaining between them. The CDR3 region has the DNA TGTGCCAGCAGGCCCCTCAAGGCGGACACTGAAGCTTTCTTT. It translates to CASRPLKADTEAFF.

The chain uses TRBV4-2 and TRBJ1-2; perhaps TRBD1 as D (6 bases). Germline V lookup: CDR1 LGHNA, CDR2 YNFKEQ. V was cut by 0 bases and J by 4 bases, with 18 bases left in between. This CDR3 has 17 residues. The CDR3 spells CASSQEGWRGGSYGYTF. CDR3 sequence (DNA): TGTGCCAGCAGCCAAGAAGGTTGGCGAGGGGGTAGCTATGGCTACACCTTC.

V and J are TRBV4-1 and TRBJ2-7; a possible D gene is TRBD2 (5 bases). Germline V gene data show CDR1 as MGHRA and CDR2 as YSYEKL. Trimming removed 0 bases at V and 0 bases at J, with 9 bases between. The CDR3 is made up of 15 amino acids. CDR3 residues: CASSQDPGGSYEQYF. The CDR3 nucleotides are TGCGCCAGCAGCCAAGACCCCGGAGGCTCCTACGAGCAGTACTTC.

This clonotype was seen a few times. The chain recombines TRBV6-1 with TRBJ1-2; D gene uncertain. This CDR3 contains 15 residues. With 4 bases removed from V and 2 bases from J, the gap between germline ends came to 14 bases. Germline CDR1 reads MNHNS; CDR2 reads SASEGT. In DNA, the CDR3 is TGTGCCAGCAGTGGGGCCCAGGCGGGAAACTATGGCTACACCTTC. Its protein product is CASSGAQAGNYGYTF.

This clonotype has a handful of counts. The chain uses TRBV20-1 and TRBJ2-7, with D possibly TRBD2 on 5 matching bases. The CDR3 covers 13 residues. The germline V gene encodes CDR1 DFQATT and CDR2 SNEGSKA (reference sequence). The V end lost 1 base, the J end lost 2 bases, and 9 bases lay between the germline ends. The DNA for the CDR3 is TGCAGTGCTAGAGGGACTCGGACCTACGAGCAGTACGTC. Translating it yields CSARGTRTYEQYV.

This clonotype was found many times. The J gene is TRBJ1-1, the V gene TRBV5-1; weak D call: TRBD1 (5 bases). The germline V gene encodes CDR1 SGHRS and CDR2 YFSETQ. The CDR3 covers 12 residues. The V end was cut by 0 bases, the J end by 8 bases, with 8 bases between. This CDR3 is CASSLEGREAFF. CDR3 bases: TGCGCCAGCAGCTTGGAGGGGAGAGAAGCTTTCTTT.

J is TRBJ2-7 and V is TRBV7-2; 7 bases match TRBD1. With V trimmed by 2 bases and J by 6 bases, 7 bases remained unmatched. CDR1 and CDR2 from the germline V gene are SGHTA and FQGNSA. The CDR3 consists of 14 residues. CDR3 coding DNA: TGTGCCAGCAGCTTAAATAGGGGGCGCGTCGAGCAGTACTTC. Translation: CASSLNRGRVEQYF.

This clonotype has a handful of counts. J is TRBJ1-1 and V is TRBV6-5, with D hard to call. Trimming left V 7 bases short and J 1 base short, with 13 bases between. This CDR3 region has 14 residues. CDR1 and CDR2 from the germline V gene are MNHEY and SVGAGI. Here the CDR3 DNA reads TGTGCCAGCACCAAAGACATAACGAACACTGAAGCTTTCTTT. Amino acid sequence: CASTKDITNTEAFF.

The J gene is TRBJ2-3, the V gene TRBV7-9; 9 nucleotides line up with TRBD2. Unmatched junction bases numbered 3, after V lost 4 bases and J lost 4 bases. Per the germline V gene, CDR1 is SEHNR and CDR2 is FQNEAQ (reference sequence). The length of the CDR3 is 14 residues. The CDR3 here is CASSWRGGADTQYF. As DNA, the CDR3 is TGTGCCAGCAGCTGGCGGGGGGGGGCAGATACGCAGTATTTT.

This chain joins TRBV7-2 and TRBJ2-2; D not certain. The CDR3 runs to 15 residues. Germline V gene sequence: CDR1 SGHTA, CDR2 FQGNSA. V shed 5 bases and J shed 4 bases, with 14 bases lying between them. The CDR3 here is CASSQTPISTGELFF. The CDR3 DNA follows: TGTGCCAGCAGCCAGACCCCGATATCCACCGGGGAGCTGTTTTTT.

This clonotype was observed a few times. This chain joins TRBV6-6 and TRBJ2-3, with 7 positions matching TRBD2. V was pared by 8 bases and J by 1 base, with 3 bases of the junction left unmatched. Germline lookup yields CDR1 MNHNY and CDR2 SVGAGI (reference sequence). This CDR3 is 13 amino acids long. The CDR3 is CASLGGGTDTQYF. CDR3 in DNA: TGTGCCAGCCTGGGGGGGGGCACAGATACGCAGTATTTT.

This clonotype was seen at least ten times. This rearrangement joins TRBV20-1 to TRBJ2-7; possible D gene TRBD2, 6 bases. V was cut by 5 bases and J by 5 bases, with 22 bases left in between. This CDR3 contains 15 residues. From germline, CDR1 is DFQATT and CDR2 SNEGSKA (reference sequence). The CDR3 nucleotides read TGCAGTGCTGAGACCCCGGGACTCCGGGGCGACGAGCAGTACTTC. This gives the protein CSAETPGLRGDEQYF.

J is TRBJ1-2 and V is TRBV12-3 or TRBV12-4; D not resolved. There are 13 residues in the CDR3. Trimming cost V 3 bases and J 8 bases, with 13 bases left between them. The CDR3: CASSFSWVKGYTF. The CDR3 nucleotides read TGTGCCAGCAGTTTCAGCTGGGTAAAAGGCTACACCTTC.

The chain carries TRBV9 and TRBJ2-1; 12 nucleotides agree with TRBD2. Germline CDR1 and CDR2: SGDLS and YYNGEE. This CDR3 is 17 amino acids long. V trimming: 5 bases; J trimming: 10 bases; junction bases outside the gene matches: 16. The DNA for the CDR3 is TGTGCCAGCAGTGATCAATCTAGCGGGGGGGCCGTTAACGAGCAGTTCTTC. This gives the protein CASSDQSSGGAVNEQFF. Looking up the rest from reference TRBV9 and TRBJ2-1 gives the full variable domain: DSGVTQTPKHLITATGQRVTLRCSPRSGDLSVYWYQQSLDQGLQFLIQYYNGEERAKGNILERFSAQQFPDLHSELNLSSLELGDSALYFCASSDQSSGGAVNEQFFGPGTRLTVL.

The chain joins TRBV4-3 to TRBJ1-4; D remains ambiguous. Per germline, CDR1 LGHNA and CDR2 YSLEER. The CDR3 totals 17 residues. Deletions cut 4 bases from V and 0 bases from J, with 15 bases between. Written as DNA, the CDR3 is TGCGCCAGCAGCCCGGGCCCGCAGCCTGCAACTAATGAAAAACTGTTTTTT. Translation: CASSPGPQPATNEKLFF.

This clonotype came up a few times. The chain combines TRBV5-4 with TRBJ2-1; no definite D call. V was pared by 4 bases and J by 0 bases, with 14 bases between. Germline CDR1 SGHNT, CDR2 YYREEE (reference sequence). This CDR3 has 16 residues. The CDR3 nucleotides read TGTGCCAGCAGCCGTCTCGCGGAGAGCTCCTACAATGAGCAGTTCTTC. Amino acids: CASSRLAESSYNEQFF.

This clonotype has a handful of counts. The chain joins TRBV29-1 to TRBJ2-2; TRBD2 might be the D (6 bases). V shed 6 bases and J shed 4 bases, with 15 bases lying between them. The CDR3 totals 14 residues. The V gene's germline CDR1 is SQVTM and CDR2 ANQGSEA. CDR3: CSVGSGVGTGELFF. The CDR3 nucleotides are TGCAGCGTGGGGTCGGGGGTCGGCACCGGGGAGCTGTTTTTT.

The CDR3 loop reads CASSSIAGGPGTEAFF. The DNA of the CDR3 is TGTGCCAGCAGTTCAATCGCCGGGGGGCCGGGGACTGAAGCTTTCTTT. The chain links TRBV27 to TRBJ1-1; weak D call: TRBD1 (6 bases). V lost 4 bases, J lost 5 bases, and 20 bases lay in between. The CDR3 is 16 amino acids. Germline loops: CDR1 MNHEY, CDR2 SMNVEV (reference sequence).

J is TRBJ1-5 and V is TRBV18; 8 bases agree with TRBD1. Germline V CDR1 and CDR2: KGHSH, LQKENI. The length of the CDR3 is 15 residues. The ends lost 3 bases at V and 5 bases at J; junction bases unmatched: 6. The CDR3 sequence: CASSPMRQGYQPQHF. DNA of the CDR3: TGTGCCAGCTCACCGATGCGACAGGGGTATCAGCCCCAGCATTTT.

V is TRBV5-1 and J is TRBJ2-7; 11 positions agree with TRBD2. The germline V gene encodes CDR1 SGHRS and CDR2 YFSETQ. CDR3 size: 15 residues. V shed 4 bases and J 1 base; nucleotides not matched to a gene: 4. Here the CDR3 reads CASSAASGGSYEQYF. The CDR3 nucleotides read TGCGCCAGCAGCGCTGCTAGCGGGGGGTCCTACGAGCAGTACTTC.